The 7 T cell receptor beta chains presented below share a single source sample, sequenced in a study of blood T cells in healthy people across ages. It was with a sample-barcoded 5' primer and a J-beta primer mix that a second PCR of about 7 to 12 cycles was run. TCRdb used MiXCR to reprocess the 5' RACE reads, holding one entry per CDR3 protein. The repertoire has around 800,000 distinct CDR3 sequences, roughly 24% of them found once; the top ten carry around 3%. The sample was also reused in another study, on T cells of mothers and their children.

Input material: blood. Receptors originate from a boy younger than 18 in good health.

The chain carries TRBV5-1 and TRBJ2-7, with 10 bases lining up with TRBD2. The DNA matches TRBJ2-1 better at its end, which makes the J call doubtful. The CDR3 is made up of 14 amino acids. In germline, CDR1 is SGHRS, CDR2 YFSETQ. The CDR3 is CASSPGTSEGEQFF. CDR3 coding DNA: TGCGCCAGCAGCCCAGGGACTAGCGAGGGTGAGCAGTTCTTC.

The genes are TRBV7-9 and TRBJ1-2; the match to TRBD1 covers 10 bases. The germline V gene encodes CDR1 SEHNR and CDR2 FQNEAQ (reference sequence). J gave up 4 bases and V 4 bases, and 6 bases lay outside the gene matches. This CDR3 is built from 15 residues. CDR3 loop: CASSSGDRGVYGYTF. The CDR3, as DNA: TGTGCCAGCAGCTCCGGGGACAGGGGTGTCTATGGCTACACCTTC.

This clonotype was counted ten times or more. The V call is TRBV29-1, the J call TRBJ2-5; perhaps D is TRBD1 or TRBD2 (5 bases each). This CDR3 is 15 amino acids long. Trimming pared 5 bases from V and 7 bases from J, leaving 23 bases between. Germline lookup yields CDR1 SQVTM and CDR2 ANQGSEA. For the CDR3, the DNA is TGCAGCGTTTCCTCTGACAGAGGGAGATGGGGGACCCAGTACTTC. It yields the protein CSVSSDRGRWGTQYF.

This clonotype was observed a handful of times. The rearrangement uses TRBV20-1 and TRBJ1-5; D gene ambiguous. V shed 6 bases and J shed 4 bases, with 10 bases lying between them. CDR3 length: 12 amino acids. From germline, CDR1 is DFQATT and CDR2 SNEGSKA (reference sequence). The CDR3 spells CSATNGNQPQHF. CDR3 DNA sequence: TGCAGTGCAACGAACGGGAATCAGCCCCAGCATTTT.

This chain connects TRBV15 to TRBJ2-1; 9 bases are a match to TRBD1. Germline assignment: CDR1 LNHNV and CDR2 YYDKDF (reference sequence). Trimming at V came to 5 bases and at J to 5 bases, leaving 7 bases not matched to a gene. The CDR3 spans 15 residues. The CDR3 sequence: CATSGTGQGDNEQFF. The CDR3 DNA reads TGTGCCACCAGCGGAACGGGACAGGGAGACAATGAGCAGTTCTTC.

The rearrangement joins TRBV6-1 to TRBJ2-3, with TRBD2 identical over 10 bases. This CDR3 is 17 amino acids long. J gave up 3 bases and V 2 bases, and 8 bases lay outside the gene matches. Germline V gene lookup returns CDR1 MNHNS and CDR2 SASEGT. DNA for the CDR3: TGTGCCAGCAGTGAAAAGCGGGGGGGCCCTGGTACAGATACGCAGTATTTT. Its translation: CASSEKRGGPGTDTQYF.

This clonotype turned up a few times. The gene calls are TRBV18 and TRBJ2-7; the D gene could be TRBD1 or TRBD2 (6 bases each). V gave up 3 bases and J gave up 2 bases, with 14 bases separating them. Germline V gives CDR1 KGHSH, CDR2 LQKENI. CDR3 length: 15 residues. Here the CDR3 DNA reads TGTGCCAGCTCACCCCGGGGGCAGGTGCCCTACGAGCAGTACTTC. This sequence encodes CASSPRGQVPYEQYF.